What follows are 4 T cell receptor beta chains derived from one specimen sequenced in a study of blood T cell repertoires in COVID-19. Method: immunoSEQ multiplex PCR; TCRdb's copy keeps in-frame clones and lacks some. The data contain some 93,000 clones, roughly 79% of them singletons. Sequences were obtained from peripheral blood. All receptors come from a man between 65 and 85 years old with acute or convalescent COVID-19.

This chain joins TRBV5-1 and TRBJ1-3, with D tentatively TRBD1 (6 bases). Germline CDR1 and CDR2: SGHRS and YFSETQ. The germline V and J ends were trimmed by 3 bases and 4 bases, with 17 bases remaining between them. The CDR3 is 16 residues long. The CDR3 loop is CASSSSTGAVGNTIYF. CDR3 DNA: TGCGCCAGCAGCTCCTCGACAGGTGCGGTCGGAAACACCATATATTTT.

Here the CDR3 DNA reads TGTGCCAGCAGCCGCGGGAGAAAGCACGAGCAGTACTTC. Translated: CASSRGRKHEQYF. V usage is TRBV2 and J usage is TRBJ2-7; 7 bases fit TRBD2. The germline V gene encodes CDR1 SNHLY and CDR2 FYNNEI. The trim removed 6 bases at V and 5 bases at J, leaving 7 bases unmatched. CDR3 size: 13 residues.

The chain is built from TRBV4-2 and TRBJ1-1; D gene unclear. V was cut by 0 bases and J by 1 base, with 15 bases left in between. This CDR3 region has 17 residues. Germline V lookup: CDR1 LGHNA, CDR2 YNFKEQ. The CDR3 loop reads CASSQDRRGGGNTEAFF. The CDR3, as DNA: TGTGCCAGCAGCCAAGATAGGAGAGGAGGAGGGAACACTGAAGCTTTCTTT.

The rearrangement links TRBV9 to TRBJ2-1; 8 nucleotides agree with TRBD1. From germline, CDR1 is SGDLS and CDR2 YYNGEE. CDR3 length: 15 residues. V dropped 3 bases and J dropped 4; count of bases not matched to a gene: 6. In nucleotides, the CDR3 is TGTGCCAGCAGCGCCAGACAGGGGATATACAATGAGCAGTTCTTC. Its protein product is CASSARQGIYNEQFF.